The clone carrying this T cell receptor beta chain occurred once. The library came from three nested PCR rounds adapted from ARM-PCR protocols. TCRdb ran MiXCR on the multiplex PCR reads and lists one entry per CDR3 protein. The sample has fewer than 120,000 distinct CDR3 sequences; around 82% are singletons. The template was RNA from unsorted bulk tissue. The V gene's germline CDR1 is SQVTM and CDR2 ANQGSEA. Trimming removed 7 bases from V and 6 bases from J; junction bases left unmatched: 12. The CDR3 extends over 14 amino acids. These data come from a study of tumor and adjacent non-tumor tissue in lung cancer.

The chain recombines TRBV29-1 with TRBJ2-5, with 9 bases aligning to TRBD2. The sequence was obtained from a man between 65 and 85 years old with non-small cell lung cancer. The specimen sequenced was lung tumor tissue. The CDR3 region is CSALGTSSSKTQYF. DNA of the CDR3: TGCAGCGCCCTAGGGACTAGCAGCTCGAAGACCCAGTACTTC.